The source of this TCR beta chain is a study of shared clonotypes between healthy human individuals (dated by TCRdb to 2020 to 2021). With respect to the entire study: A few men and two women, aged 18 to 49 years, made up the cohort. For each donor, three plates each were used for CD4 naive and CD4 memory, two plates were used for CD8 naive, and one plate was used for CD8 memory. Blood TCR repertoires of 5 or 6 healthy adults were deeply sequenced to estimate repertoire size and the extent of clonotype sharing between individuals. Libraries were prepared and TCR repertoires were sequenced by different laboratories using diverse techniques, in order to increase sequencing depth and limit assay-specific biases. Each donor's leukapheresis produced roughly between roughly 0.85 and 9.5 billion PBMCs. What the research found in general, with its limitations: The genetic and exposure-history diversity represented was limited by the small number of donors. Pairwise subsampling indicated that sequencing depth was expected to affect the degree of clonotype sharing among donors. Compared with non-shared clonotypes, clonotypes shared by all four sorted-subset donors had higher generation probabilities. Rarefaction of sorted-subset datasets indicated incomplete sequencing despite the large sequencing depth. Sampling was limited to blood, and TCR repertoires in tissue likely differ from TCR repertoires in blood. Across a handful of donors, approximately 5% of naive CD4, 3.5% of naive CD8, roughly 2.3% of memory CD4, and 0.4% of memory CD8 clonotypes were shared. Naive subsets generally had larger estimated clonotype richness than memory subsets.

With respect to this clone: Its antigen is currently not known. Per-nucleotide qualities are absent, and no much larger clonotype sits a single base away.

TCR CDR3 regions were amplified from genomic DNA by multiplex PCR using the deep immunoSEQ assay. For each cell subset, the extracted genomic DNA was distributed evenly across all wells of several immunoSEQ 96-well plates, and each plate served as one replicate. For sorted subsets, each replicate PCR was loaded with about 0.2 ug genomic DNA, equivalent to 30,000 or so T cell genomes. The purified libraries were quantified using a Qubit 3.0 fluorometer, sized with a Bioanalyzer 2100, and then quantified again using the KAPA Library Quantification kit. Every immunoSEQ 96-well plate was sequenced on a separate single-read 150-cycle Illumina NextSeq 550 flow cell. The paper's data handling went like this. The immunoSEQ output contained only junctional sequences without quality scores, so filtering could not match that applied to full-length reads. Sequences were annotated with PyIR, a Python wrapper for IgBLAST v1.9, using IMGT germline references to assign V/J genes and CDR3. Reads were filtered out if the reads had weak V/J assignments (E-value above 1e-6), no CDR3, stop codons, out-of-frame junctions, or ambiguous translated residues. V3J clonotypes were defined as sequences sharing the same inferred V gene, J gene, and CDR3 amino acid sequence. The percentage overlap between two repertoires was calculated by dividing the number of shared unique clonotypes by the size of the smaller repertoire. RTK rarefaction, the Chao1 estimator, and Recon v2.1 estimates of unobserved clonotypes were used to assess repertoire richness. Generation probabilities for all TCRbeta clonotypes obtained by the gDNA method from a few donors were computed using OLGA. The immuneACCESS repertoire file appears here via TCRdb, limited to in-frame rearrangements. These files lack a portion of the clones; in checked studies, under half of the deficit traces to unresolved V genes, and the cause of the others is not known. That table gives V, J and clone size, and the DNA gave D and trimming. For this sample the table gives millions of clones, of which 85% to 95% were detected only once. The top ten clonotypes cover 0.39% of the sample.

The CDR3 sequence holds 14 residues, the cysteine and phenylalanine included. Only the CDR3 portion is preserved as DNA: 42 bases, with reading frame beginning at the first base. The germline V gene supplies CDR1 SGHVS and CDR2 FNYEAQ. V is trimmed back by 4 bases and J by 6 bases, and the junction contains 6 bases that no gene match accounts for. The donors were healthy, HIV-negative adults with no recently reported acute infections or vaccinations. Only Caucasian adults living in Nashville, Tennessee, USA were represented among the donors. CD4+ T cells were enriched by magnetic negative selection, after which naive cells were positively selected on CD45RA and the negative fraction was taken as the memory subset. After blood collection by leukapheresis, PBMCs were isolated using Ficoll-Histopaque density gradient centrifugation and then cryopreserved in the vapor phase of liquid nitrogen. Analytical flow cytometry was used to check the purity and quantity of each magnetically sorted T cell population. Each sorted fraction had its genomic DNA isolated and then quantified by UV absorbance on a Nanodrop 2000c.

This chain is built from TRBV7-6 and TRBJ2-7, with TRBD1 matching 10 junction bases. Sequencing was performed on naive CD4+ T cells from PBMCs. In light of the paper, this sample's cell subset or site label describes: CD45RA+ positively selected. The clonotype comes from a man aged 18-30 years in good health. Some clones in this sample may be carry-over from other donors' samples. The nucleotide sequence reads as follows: TGTGCCAGCAGCTCCCGGGACAGGGGCCCCGAGCAGTACTTC. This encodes CASSSRDRGPEQYF.